The TCR beta chain described here comes from a study of blood T cell repertoires in COVID-19 (dated by TCRdb to the early 2020s). For the wider study: Samples covering the acute and convalescent phases of COVID-19 were provided by collaborators in the United States, Italy and Spain. The prospective study material was composed of cDNA or gDNA derived from T cells, B-cell-depleted T cells, or PBMCs. Deeply sampled blood TCRbeta repertoires from subjects exposed to, actively infected with, or recovered from COVID-19 were included in the dataset. The repertoires were made available in a free public database intended to serve as a resource for research on the immune response to SARS-CoV-2. The samples were drawn from two sources: the first 160 participants of the ongoing ImmuneRACE study, and about 1,300 subjects contributed by 6 global collaborators. The sample metadata nearly always contained a de-identified subject ID, COVID-19 status, age in years and sex. HLA class I and class II types, where available, came from metadata supplied by the sample provider rather than from assay-based typing. The full study reports these points: The amount of clinical and demographic metadata varied by source and participant and was provided uncurated.

TCRbeta CDR3 regions were amplified from genomic DNA by means of the immunoSEQ Assay, a bias-controlled multiplex PCR. As for the authors' bioinformatics: Within the assay, amplification of reference gene primers was used to estimate how many nucleated cells each sample contained. Sequence reads were collapsed and filtered to measure the absolute abundance of every unique TCRbeta CDR3 rearrangement. For each sample, productive Simpson clonality was calculated by taking the square root of Simpson's diversity index across productive rearrangements. This immuneACCESS table, as held by TCRdb, lists in-frame sequences with V and J called but not all clones. Of the missing ones, under half trace to an unresolved V gene in checked studies; the others have no known cause. V, J and clone size are those of that table, while D and trimming were read from the DNA. The sample records 140,000 to 150,000 clones, more than 70% of which are singletons. The top ten clones comprise 5% of the sample.

Each collaborating institution followed its own protocols to collect whole blood in K2EDTA tubes. Collaborator samples were shipped for TCRbeta analysis as frozen whole blood, isolated PBMCs, or DNA extracted from either sample type. As concerns this clone: No antigen is known for it. Per-base quality was not reported, and no clone a single base away is much larger than it.

Its CDR3 holds 15 amino acids, cysteine through phenylalanine. Only the CDR3 region is kept as DNA, spanning 45 bases read in frame from base 1. According to the germline V gene, CDR1 reads MNHEY and CDR2 reads SVGAGI. Trimmed from V: 2 bases; trimmed from J: 8 bases; junction bases lacking a gene match: 5. The sequencing input was peripheral blood. The source is a woman aged 45-65 years with acute or convalescent COVID-19. The chain uses TRBV6-5 and TRBJ1-4, and 10 junctional nucleotides match TRBD1. The DNA sequence follows: TGTGCCAGCAGTTACGAAGGACAGGGGGGCGAAAAACTGTTTTTT. It specifies CASSYEGQGGEKLFF.